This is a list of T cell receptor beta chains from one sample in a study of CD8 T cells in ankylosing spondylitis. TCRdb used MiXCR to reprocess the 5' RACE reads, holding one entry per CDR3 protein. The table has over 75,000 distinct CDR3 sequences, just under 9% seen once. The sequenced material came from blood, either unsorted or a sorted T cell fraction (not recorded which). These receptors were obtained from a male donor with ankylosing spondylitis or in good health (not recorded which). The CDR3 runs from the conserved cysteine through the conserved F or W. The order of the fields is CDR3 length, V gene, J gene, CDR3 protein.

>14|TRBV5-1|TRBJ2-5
CASSPTAGYETQYF
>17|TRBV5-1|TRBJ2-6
CASSLAWGSSGANVLTF
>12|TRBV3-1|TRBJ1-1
CASTPGDTEAFF
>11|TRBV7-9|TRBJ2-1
CASSVDNEQFF
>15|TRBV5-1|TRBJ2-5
CASSLVRTAQETQYF
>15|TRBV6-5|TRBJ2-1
CASSSPGQGLNEQFF
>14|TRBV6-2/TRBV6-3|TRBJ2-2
CASSFSHWVGELFF
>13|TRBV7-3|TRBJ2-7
CASRGAGDYEQYF
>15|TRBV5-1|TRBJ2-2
CATYDGRLNTGELFF
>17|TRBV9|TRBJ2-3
CASSAGTGGFRADTQYF
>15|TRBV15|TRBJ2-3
CATSSGQGNTDTQYF
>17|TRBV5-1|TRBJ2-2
CASSYRRGQGGTGELFF
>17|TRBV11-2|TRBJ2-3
CASSRIWLAESTDTQYF
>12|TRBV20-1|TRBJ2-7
CSAIGAAYEQYF
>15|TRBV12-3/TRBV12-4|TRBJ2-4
CASSSRQLAKNIQYF
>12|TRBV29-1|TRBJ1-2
CSVEVGFYGYTF
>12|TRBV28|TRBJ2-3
CASSPPPDTQYF
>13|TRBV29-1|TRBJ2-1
CSLEGQGDNEQFF
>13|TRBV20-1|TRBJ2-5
CSARDRPSETQYF
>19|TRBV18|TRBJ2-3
CASSPPWWGGEERTDTQYF
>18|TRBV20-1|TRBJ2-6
CSASKGLAGASGANVLTF
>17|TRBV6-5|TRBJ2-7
CASSYRTPQRGLYEQYF
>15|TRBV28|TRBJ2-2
CASSSTGTNTGELFF
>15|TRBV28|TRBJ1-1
CASSPPGGGNTEAFF
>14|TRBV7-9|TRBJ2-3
CASSPTSSTDTQYF
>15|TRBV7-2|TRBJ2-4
CASSLQAGGQNIQYF
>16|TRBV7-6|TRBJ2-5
CASSLPSGGAAETQYF
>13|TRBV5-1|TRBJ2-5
CASSSDRQETQYF
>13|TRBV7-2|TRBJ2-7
CASSLSHLYEQYF
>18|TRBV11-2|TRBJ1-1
CASSLVVGTGVKNTEAFF
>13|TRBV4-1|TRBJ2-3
CASSSLDPDTQYF
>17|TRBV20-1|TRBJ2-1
CSARHFRGGSLGNEQFF
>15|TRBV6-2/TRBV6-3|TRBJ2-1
CASSLLAENYNEQFF
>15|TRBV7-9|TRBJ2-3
CASSEGQSPQGTQYF
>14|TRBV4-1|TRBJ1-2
CASSQEGQSRGYTF
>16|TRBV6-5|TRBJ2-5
CASSYWGGINQETQYF
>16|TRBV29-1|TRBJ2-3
CSVEGPTSGGTDTQYF
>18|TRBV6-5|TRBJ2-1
CASSYSEVAGGPPREQFF
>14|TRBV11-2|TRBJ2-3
CASSPIGGNVEQYF
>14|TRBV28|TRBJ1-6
CASSPRDFNSPLHF
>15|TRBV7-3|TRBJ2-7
CASSISGGSSYEQYF
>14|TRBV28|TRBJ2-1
CASSSGTGGNEQFF
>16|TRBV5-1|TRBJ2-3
CASSSTGATSTDTQYF
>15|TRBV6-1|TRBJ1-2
CASIQTGGINYGYTF
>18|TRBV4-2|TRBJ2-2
CASSQPNSLVTYTGELFF
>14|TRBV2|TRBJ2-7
CASSEGLLGDEQYF
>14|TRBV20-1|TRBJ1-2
CSARSDRGRGGYTF
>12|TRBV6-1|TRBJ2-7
CASKGLSYEQYF
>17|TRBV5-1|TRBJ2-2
CASSTPLSGAITGELFF
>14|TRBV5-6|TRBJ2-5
CASSIGQIVETQYF
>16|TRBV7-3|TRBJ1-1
CASSLNAGGSRTEAFF
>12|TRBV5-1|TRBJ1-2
CASSLADYGYTF
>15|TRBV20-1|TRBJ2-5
CSARPPATGRETQYF
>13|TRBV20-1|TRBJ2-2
CSARDGNTGELFF
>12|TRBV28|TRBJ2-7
CASKAGLSEQYF
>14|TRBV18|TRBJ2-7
CASSPAQGQYEQYF
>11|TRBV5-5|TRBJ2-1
CASSLLDEQFF